This T cell receptor beta chain comes out of a study of CD8 T cell repertoires and HIV-1 epitope variants. This CDR3 has 15 amino acids. J gave up 2 bases and V 3 bases, and 1 base lay outside the gene matches. The V gene's germline CDR1 is SGHTA and CDR2 FQGNSA. Sequenced by immunoSEQ multiplex PCR; TCRdb stores in-frame clones only, minus some. The sample holds some 87,000 clones, roughly 81% seen once. The chain employs TRBV7-2 and TRBJ2-7; 13 bases agree with TRBD2. This TCR came from a male donor with HIV. Material: uncultured baseline CD8+ T cells from peripheral blood mononuclear cells (PBMCs). The CDR3, as DNA: TGTGCCAGCAGCTTCACTAGCGGGGGGGCCTACGAGCAGTACTTC. Encoded protein: CASSFTSGGAYEQYF.